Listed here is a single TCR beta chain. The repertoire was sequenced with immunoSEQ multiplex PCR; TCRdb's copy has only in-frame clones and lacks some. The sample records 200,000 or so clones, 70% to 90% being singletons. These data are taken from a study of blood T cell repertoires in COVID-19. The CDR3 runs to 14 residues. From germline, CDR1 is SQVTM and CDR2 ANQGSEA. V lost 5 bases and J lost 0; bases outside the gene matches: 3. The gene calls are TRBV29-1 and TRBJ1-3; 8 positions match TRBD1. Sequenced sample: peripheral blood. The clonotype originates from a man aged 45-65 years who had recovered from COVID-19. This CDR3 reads CSVLDRVSGNTIYF. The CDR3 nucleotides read TGCAGCGTTTTGGACAGGGTCTCTGGAAACACCATATATTTT.